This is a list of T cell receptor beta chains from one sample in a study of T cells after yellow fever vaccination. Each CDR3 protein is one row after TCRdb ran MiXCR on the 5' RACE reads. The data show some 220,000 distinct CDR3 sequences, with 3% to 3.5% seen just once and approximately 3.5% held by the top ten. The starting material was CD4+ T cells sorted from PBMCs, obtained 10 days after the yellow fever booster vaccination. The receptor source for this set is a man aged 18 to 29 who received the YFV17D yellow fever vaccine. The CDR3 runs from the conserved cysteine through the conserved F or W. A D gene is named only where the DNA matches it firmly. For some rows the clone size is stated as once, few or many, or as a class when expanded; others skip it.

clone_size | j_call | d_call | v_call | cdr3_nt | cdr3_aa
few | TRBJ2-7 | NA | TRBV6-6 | TGTGCCAGCAGTTACTCTTCTTTGCTCTACGGGGAGCAGTACTTC | CASSYSSLLYGEQYF
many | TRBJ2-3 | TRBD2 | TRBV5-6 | TGTGCCAGCACCAAGACTAGCGACTTCACAGATACGCAGTATTTT | CASTKTSDFTDTQYF
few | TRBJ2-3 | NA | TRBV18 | TGTGCCAGCTCACCATTCATAAGGTCCCGATCCACAGATACGCAGTATTTT | CASSPFIRSRSTDTQYF
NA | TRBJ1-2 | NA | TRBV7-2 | TGTGCCAGCAGCACCACGAGAGTCGGAACGGGCTACACCTTC | CASSTTRVGTGYTF
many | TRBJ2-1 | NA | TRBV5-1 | TGCGCCAGCAGCCAGCGGGGGGGGACAGGGAATGAGCAGTTCTTC | CASSQRGGTGNEQFF
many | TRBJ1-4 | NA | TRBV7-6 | TGTGCCAGCAGCAAAGGGGGGGCGGACAGTGTAAAACTGTTTTTT | CASSKGGADSVKLFF
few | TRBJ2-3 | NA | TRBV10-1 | TGCGCCAGCAGTGAGTCAGGGACACCGAGCACAGATACGCAGTATTTT | CASSESGTPSTDTQYF
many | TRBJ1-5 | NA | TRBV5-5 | TGTGCCAGCAGTCCTGGTTGGGGCAATCAGCCCCAGCATTTT | CASSPGWGNQPQHF
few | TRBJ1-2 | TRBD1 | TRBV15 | TGTGCCACCAGCAGAGGACAGGGAGGGACGTGGAGCTATGGCTACACCTTC | CATSRGQGGTWSYGYTF
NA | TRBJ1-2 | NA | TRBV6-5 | TGTGCCAGCAGTTATTCGAGTCAGGGTGATGGCTATGGCTACACCTTC | CASSYSSQGDGYGYTF
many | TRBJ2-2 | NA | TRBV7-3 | TGTGCCAGCAGCCCTACGGGGCTGACCGGGGAGCTGTTTTTT | CASSPTGLTGELFF
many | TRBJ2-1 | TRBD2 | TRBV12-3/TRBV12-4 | TGTGCCAGCAGCTCAGAGCGGGGAGCCTACAATGAGCAGTTCTTC | CASSSERGAYNEQFF
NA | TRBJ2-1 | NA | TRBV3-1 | TGTGCCAGCAGCCAAGAAACCCTAAGCGGTGAGCAGTTCTTC | CASSQETLSGEQFF
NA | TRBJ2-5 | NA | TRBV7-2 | TGTGCCAGCAGCCCGCTACCGGAGATCCGAGAGTACTTC | CASSPLPEIREYF
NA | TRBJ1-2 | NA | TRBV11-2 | TGTGCCAGCAGCTTAGAATCAGTGGGCTATGGCTACACCTTC | CASSLESVGYGYTF
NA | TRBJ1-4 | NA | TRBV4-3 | TGCGCCAGCAGCCAAGATCGTCAGGGGAATGAAAAACTGTTTTTT | CASSQDRQGNEKLFF
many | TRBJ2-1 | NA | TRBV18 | TGTGCCAGCTCTCTCCCGGGGAGCTTCTACAATGAGCAGTTCTTC | CASSLPGSFYNEQFF
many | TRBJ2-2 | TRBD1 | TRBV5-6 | TGTGCCAGCAGCTTGAAGGGACAGAGTAACACCGGGGAGCTGTTTTTT | CASSLKGQSNTGELFF
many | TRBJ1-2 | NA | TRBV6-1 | TGTGCCAGCAGACCGTACGCAGGGAACTATGGCTACACCTTC | CASRPYAGNYGYTF
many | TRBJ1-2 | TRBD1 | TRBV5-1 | TGCGCCAGCAGCTTGGAGGGGACAGGGGGCTTGTATGGCTACACCTTC | CASSLEGTGGLYGYTF
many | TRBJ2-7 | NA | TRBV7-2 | TGTGCCAGCAGCCCACAGGGAGGGGGCGAGCAGTACTTC | CASSPQGGGEQYF
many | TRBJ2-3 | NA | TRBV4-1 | TGCGCCAGCAGCCACCCCATGGGGACAGATACGCAGTATTTT | CASSHPMGTDTQYF
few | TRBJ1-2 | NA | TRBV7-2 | TGTGCCAGCAGCTTGCCAGGGTGGGGCTATGGCTACACCTTC | CASSLPGWGYGYTF
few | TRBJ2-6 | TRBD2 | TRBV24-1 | TGTGCCACCAGTTCGCGCGGGGGGAGCTCTGGGGCCAACGTCCTGACTTTC | CATSSRGGSSGANVLTF
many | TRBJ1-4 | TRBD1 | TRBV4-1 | TGCGCCAGCAGCCAACAACAGGGGGCGCGGGAAAAACTGTTTTTT | CASSQQQGAREKLFF
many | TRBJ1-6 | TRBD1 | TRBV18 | TGTGCCAGCTCCATGGGACAGGGGAAAAATTCACCCCTCCACTTT | CASSMGQGKNSPLHF
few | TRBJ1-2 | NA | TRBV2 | TGTGCCAGCAGTTGGACGGTCCTTGGGGGCTACACCTTC | CASSWTVLGGYTF
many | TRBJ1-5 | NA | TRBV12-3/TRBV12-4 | TGTGCCAGCAGTTTAGGTCAGCCCCAGCATTTT | CASSLGQPQHF
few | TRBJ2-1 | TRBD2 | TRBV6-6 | TGTGCCAGCAGGCGTCTAGCGGGGGCGTACAATGAGCAGTTCTTC | CASRRLAGAYNEQFF
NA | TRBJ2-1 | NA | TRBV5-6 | TGTGCCAGCAGCTCGACCAGGGCTAACTCCTACAATGAGCAGTTCTTC | CASSSTRANSYNEQFF
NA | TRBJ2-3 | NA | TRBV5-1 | TGCGCCAGCGGGGCGGGGAGCACAGATACGCAGTATTTT | CASGAGSTDTQYF
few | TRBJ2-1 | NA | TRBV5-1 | TGCGCCAGCAGCCCAGCGACAGTCTCCTACAATGAGCAGTTCTTC | CASSPATVSYNEQFF
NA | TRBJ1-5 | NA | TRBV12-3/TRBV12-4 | TGTGCCAGCAGTTTGATGGGGATTAGCAATCAGCCCCAGCATTTT | CASSLMGISNQPQHF
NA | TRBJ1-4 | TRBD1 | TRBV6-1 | TGTGCCAGCAGTGAAGCGCTGGACAGGGCAGTTGAAAAACTGTTTTTT | CASSEALDRAVEKLFF
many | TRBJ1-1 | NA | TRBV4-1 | TGCGCCAGCAGCCAAGGAGGGGGGGGCACTGAAGCTTTCTTT | CASSQGGGGTEAFF
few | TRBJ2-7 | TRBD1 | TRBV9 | TGTGCCAGCAGCCTTCGGGACAGTTCCTACGAGCAGTACTTC | CASSLRDSSYEQYF
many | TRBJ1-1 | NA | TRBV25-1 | TGTGCCAGCAGTGATCGCAGCGAATGGACTGAAGCTTTCTTT | CASSDRSEWTEAFF
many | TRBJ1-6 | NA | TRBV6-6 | TGTGCCAGCAGTCGAACCCCCGGCAGGGCGAAAGGATCACCCCTCCACTTT | CASSRTPGRAKGSPLHF
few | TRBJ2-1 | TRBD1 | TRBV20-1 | TGCAGTGCTAGCCACACCACAGGGGGGTCTAACAATGAGCAGTTCTTC | CSASHTTGGSNNEQFF
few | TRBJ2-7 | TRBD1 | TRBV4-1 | TGCGCCAGCAGCCAAGATGACAGGGGCTTGGGCGAGCAGTACTTC | CASSQDDRGLGEQYF
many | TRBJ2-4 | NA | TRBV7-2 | TGTGCCAGCAGCAACGAAGTAACGAAAAACATTCAGTACTTC | CASSNEVTKNIQYF
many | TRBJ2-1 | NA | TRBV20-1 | TGCAGTGCTAGAGTCGAGTACAATGAGCAGTTCTTC | CSARVEYNEQFF
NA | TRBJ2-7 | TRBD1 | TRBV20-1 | TGCAGAGCGGACAGGGTCCGAAAAGGTTCAGAAGCCTACGAGCAGTACTTC | CRADRVRKGSEAYEQYF
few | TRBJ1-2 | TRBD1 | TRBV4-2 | TGTGCCAGCAGCCAAGAGCCGGGACAGGGAAATGGCTACACCTTC | CASSQEPGQGNGYTF
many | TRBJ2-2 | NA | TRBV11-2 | TGTGCCAGCAGATCCTTTATTATCGGCCTTACCCCCACCGGGGAGCTGTTTTTT | CASRSFIIGLTPTGELFF
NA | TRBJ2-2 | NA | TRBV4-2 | TGTGCCAGCAGCCAGGTGGAGTCCACCGGGGAGCTGTTTTTT | CASSQVESTGELFF
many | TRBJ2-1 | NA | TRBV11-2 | TGTGCCAGCAGCCCCCTACCCCTGAGACAGGCTAGGAGTGAGCAGTTCTTC | CASSPLPLRQARSEQFF
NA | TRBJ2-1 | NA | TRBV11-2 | TGTGCCAGCAGCTTTCACACCCTCTCACGAAATGAGCAGTTCTTC | CASSFHTLSRNEQFF
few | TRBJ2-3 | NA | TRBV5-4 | TGTGCCAGCAGGGAAACAGGTCCCTCCACAGATACGCAGTATTTT | CASRETGPSTDTQYF
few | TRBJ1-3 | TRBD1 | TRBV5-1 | TGCGCCAGCACGAGGGACAGCTCTGGAAACACCATATATTTT | CASTRDSSGNTIYF
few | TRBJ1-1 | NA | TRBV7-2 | TGTGCCAGCAGTCCACAGGGTCAGGACACTGAAGCTTTCTTT | CASSPQGQDTEAFF
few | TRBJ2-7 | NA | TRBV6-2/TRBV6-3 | TGTGCCAGCAGTTACGCCTACAGGGTTGTTAACTACGAGCAGTACTTC | CASSYAYRVVNYEQYF